The 3 T cell receptor beta chains below were found in one sample sequenced in a study of CD8+CD57+ T cells in acquired aplastic anemia. All patients picked for sequencing had shown, by flow cytometry, an expansion of CD8+CD57+ cells. Profiling that covered TCR beta VDJ and CDR3 relied on genomic DNA as its template. In TCRdb, the reads were re-called with MiXCR into one record per CDR3 protein. This sample yields 260,000 or so distinct CDR3 sequences, of which around half are seen a single time; approximately 8% belongs to the top ten. Sequencing was performed on sorted CD4+, CD8+, or CD8+CD57+ T cells (not recorded which) from PBMCs. The receptors come from a human donor with aplastic anemia.

This clonotype was recorded a few times. The gene calls are TRBV2 and TRBJ1-6; 7 bases agree with TRBD1. The CDR3 totals 17 residues. V lost 2 bases and J lost 9; bases outside the gene matches: 13. Germline CDR1 SNHLY, CDR2 FYNNEI. CDR3 amino acids: CASSELPKQGLGSPLHF. The CDR3 DNA sequence: TGTGCCAGCAGTGAACTCCCGAAACAGGGGTTAGGTTCACCCCTCCACTTT.

On this clonotype itself: This may arise from a read error, as a much more abundant clone is one base away. The V call is TRBV4-1, the J call TRBJ2-1; D not certain. The CDR3 sequence is 12 residues long. The germline V gene has CDR1 MGHRA and CDR2 YSYEKL. With 0 bases removed from V and 8 bases from J, the gap between germline ends came to 5 bases. The CDR3 sequence is CASSQESDEQFF. The CDR3, as DNA: TGCGCCAGCAGCCAAGAATCCGATGAGCAGTTCTTC.

The genes are TRBV12-3 or TRBV12-4 and TRBJ1-6, with 10 nucleotides matching TRBD1. Germline trimming cut 5 bases from V and 10 bases from J; bases unmatched to any gene: 2. This CDR3 has 13 amino acids. The DNA of the CDR3 is TGTGCCAGCAGTAGGACAGGGGGGTCACCCCTCCACTTT. It translates to CASSRTGGSPLHF.